These 14 T cell receptor beta chains were all obtained from the same sample, sequenced in a study of OX40 agonist ivuxolimab in advanced cancers. To prepare the library, the immunoSEQ multiplex PCR assay was applied. Not all clones reach the TCRdb copy of this immuneACCESS table, which keeps in-frame sequences only. Checked studies attribute under half of the gap to unresolved V genes and leave the rest unexplained. The sample contains 25,000 to 30,000 clones, approximately 91% of them found a single time. Approximately 9% of the sample is held by the ten biggest clonotypes. The sample consisted of CD4+ or CD8+ T cells sorted from blood, taken in a trial of the OX40 agonist ivuxolimab. These TCRs come from an adult with an advanced solid tumor such as melanoma, head and neck, liver or kidney cancer.

The chain carries TRBV6-1 and TRBJ2-1; TRBD2 is a possible D gene (6 bases). This CDR3 has 14 amino acids. CDR1 MNHNS and CDR2 SASEGT come from the germline V gene. Trimming removed 7 bases from V and 9 bases from J, with 19 bases in between. The CDR3 DNA reads TGTGCCAGCAAGGGCCCTCGGGAGTATATTGAGCAGTTCTTC. Encoded protein: CASKGPREYIEQFF.

The V call is TRBV29-1, the J call TRBJ2-1; 8 nucleotides align to TRBD1. Germline CDR1 and CDR2: SQVTM and ANQGSEA. V gave up 6 bases and J gave up 7 bases; unmatched junction bases: 14. The CDR3 loop spans 15 amino acids. CDR3 sequence (DNA): TGCAGCGTGGCTAATCCAGGGGGCTTATGGAATGAGCAGTTCTTC. Amino acid sequence: CSVANPGGLWNEQFF.

This chain uses TRBV11-2 with TRBJ2-5; no clear D gene. V shed 10 bases and J shed 2 bases, with 11 bases lying between them. Looked up from germline, CDR1 is SGHAT and CDR2 is FQNNGV. This CDR3 region has 12 residues. The CDR3 nucleotides read TGTGCCACCACGGGCCTACAAGAGACCCAGTACTTC. It is translated as CATTGLQETQYF.

The chain uses TRBV9 and TRBJ2-1; 14 bases line up with TRBD2. Germline V gene lookup returns CDR1 SGDLS and CDR2 YYNGEE. The CDR3 sequence is 15 residues long. V trimming: 4 bases; J trimming: 9 bases; junction bases outside the gene matches: 6. The DNA of the CDR3 is TGTGCCAGCAGCCTCGGGACTAGCGGGAGAGGTGAGCAGTTCTTC. This sequence encodes CASSLGTSGRGEQFF.

V usage is TRBV11-1 and J usage is TRBJ2-1, with D perhaps TRBD2 (5 bases). The CDR3 consists of 12 residues. From germline, CDR1 is SGHAT and CDR2 FQDESV (reference sequence). V was pared by 2 bases and J by 8 bases, with 7 bases between. Here the CDR3 reads CASSLSRDEQFF. CDR3 nucleotide sequence: TGTGCCAGCAGCTTATCGCGGGATGAGCAGTTCTTC.

The rearrangement joins TRBV25-1 to TRBJ1-2; D gene ambiguous. The germline V gene encodes CDR1 MGHDK and CDR2 SYGVNS. Trimming removed 1 base at V and 8 bases at J, with 14 bases between. This CDR3 is 14 amino acids long. The CDR3 here is CASSEFGPLQGYTF. In DNA, the CDR3 is TGTGCCAGCAGTGAATTCGGGCCTCTCCAGGGCTACACCTTC.

This clone was seen once. The same CDR3 can be traced to other DNA sequences in this sample. CDR3 nucleotides: TGTGCCAGTAGTATTGGGATGAACACTGAAGCTTTCTTT. It translates to CASSIGMNTEAFF. This chain links TRBV19 with TRBJ1-1; D is uncertain. The CDR3 is 13 amino acids. Trimming removed 3 bases from V and 0 bases from J, with 5 bases in between. CDR1 and CDR2 from the germline V gene are LNHDA and SQIVND (reference sequence).

V is TRBV2 and J is TRBJ1-5, with TRBD1 as a possible D gene (5 bases). The germline V gene encodes CDR1 SNHLY and CDR2 FYNNEI. V was pared by 4 bases and J by 0 bases, with 19 bases between. CDR3 length: 18 amino acids. CDR3 sequence reads: CASSGVLGRDVSNQPQHF. CDR3 DNA: TGTGCCAGCAGTGGAGTCCTCGGGCGGGACGTTAGCAATCAGCCCCAGCATTTT.

This clone was recorded once. The chain links TRBV2 to TRBJ1-1; no firm D call. Trimming shortened V by 3 bases and J by 10 bases, and 15 bases separated the two germline ends. Looked up from germline, CDR1 is SNHLY and CDR2 is FYNNEI. This CDR3 is built from 13 residues. The CDR3 region is CASSDDGVSPAFF. The DNA of the CDR3 is TGTGCCAGCAGTGATGATGGGGTCTCGCCAGCTTTCTTT.

The chain recombines TRBV6-1 with TRBJ2-7; D gene ambiguous. This CDR3 has 13 amino acids. Germline-derived CDR1 and CDR2 are MNHNS and SASEGT. Trimming left V 4 bases short and J 0 bases short, with 7 bases between. The CDR3 loop reads CASSAFLSYEQYF. The CDR3 nucleotides read TGTGCCAGCAGTGCCTTCCTCTCCTACGAGCAGTACTTC.

The CDR3 region is CASSFSLGGGSGYTF. The CDR3 DNA sequence: TGTGCCAGCAGTTTCTCCCTTGGTGGGGGATCCGGCTACACCTTC. The rearrangement joins TRBV27 to TRBJ1-2, with D maybe TRBD1 (5 bases). V shed 3 bases and J shed 8 bases, with 19 bases lying between them. Germline V gene lookup returns CDR1 MNHEY and CDR2 SMNVEV (reference sequence). CDR3 length equals 15 residues.

This clone showed up just once. This chain joins TRBV9 and TRBJ1-1, with unresolved D. Per the germline V gene, CDR1 is SGDLS and CDR2 is YYNGEE. The V and J ends lost 6 bases and 1 base respectively, with 10 bases between them. This CDR3 is built from 13 residues. The CDR3 protein is CASNPYENTEAFF. The CDR3 nucleotides read TGTGCCAGCAACCCCTACGAGAACACTGAAGCTTTCTTT. The variable domain in full, with the rest retrieved from reference TRBV9 and TRBJ1-1, is DSGVTQTPKHLITATGQRVTLRCSPRSGDLSVYWYQQSLDQGLQFLIQYYNGEERAKGNILERFSAQQFPDLHSELNLSSLELGDSALYFCASNPYENTEAFFGQGTRLTVV.

The rearrangement joins TRBV27 to TRBJ2-7; no clear D gene. Trimming took off 6 bases at V and 3 bases at J, with 12 bases between the two ends. The V gene's germline CDR1 is MNHEY and CDR2 SMNVEV (reference sequence). This CDR3 is built from 13 residues. The CDR3 spells CASRLRGSYEQYF. The DNA of the CDR3 is TGTGCCAGCAGACTCAGAGGAAGCTACGAGCAGTACTTC.

J is TRBJ1-1 and V is TRBV18, with 9 nucleotides matching TRBD1. This CDR3 has 14 amino acids. From germline, CDR1 is KGHSH and CDR2 LQKENI. With 2 bases clipped from V and 11 bases from J, the junction kept 9 bases outside the gene matches. The CDR3 DNA sequence: TGTGCCAGCTCACCAGGGGACAGGGAGTCAACTGCTTTCTTT. Translating it yields CASSPGDRESTAFF.